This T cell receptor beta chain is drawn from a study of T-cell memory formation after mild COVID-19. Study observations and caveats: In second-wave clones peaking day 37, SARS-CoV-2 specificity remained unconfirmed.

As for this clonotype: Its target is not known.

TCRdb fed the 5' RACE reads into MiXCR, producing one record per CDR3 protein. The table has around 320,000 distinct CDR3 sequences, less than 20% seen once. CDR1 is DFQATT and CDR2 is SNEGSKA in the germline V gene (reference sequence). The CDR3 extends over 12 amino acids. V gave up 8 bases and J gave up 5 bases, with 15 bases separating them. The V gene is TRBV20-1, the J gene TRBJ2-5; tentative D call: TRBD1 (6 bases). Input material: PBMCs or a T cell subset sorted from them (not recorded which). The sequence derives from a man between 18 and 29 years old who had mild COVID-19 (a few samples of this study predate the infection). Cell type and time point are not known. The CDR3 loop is CSTGQGRETQYF. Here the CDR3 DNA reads TGCAGTACCGGGCAGGGGCGCGAGACCCAGTACTTC.